Listed below are T cell receptor beta chains from one sample, sequenced in a study of shared clonotypes between healthy human individuals. The data were produced by immunoSEQ multiplex PCR, yet TCRdb's version contains in-frame clones alone and is incomplete. The sample shows approximately 980,000 clones, over 75% of them seen only once. Sequencing used memory CD4+ T cells sorted from blood. The receptors here all came from a young man in good health. CDR3s include the opening cysteine and the closing phenylalanine or tryptophan. Each record gives: D gene, V gene, J gene, clone size, CDR3 DNA, CDR3 protein. D genes are given only for firm matches. Clone sizes are given selectively: once, few, many, or a class where the clone is expanded.

D gene: NA
V gene: TRBV4-3
J gene: TRBJ2-3
clone size: NA
CDR3 DNA: TGCGCCAGCAGCCCAAGGTCGGGGGCTAGCACAGATACGCAGTATTTT
CDR3 protein: CASSPRSGASTDTQYF

D gene: NA
V gene: TRBV18
J gene: TRBJ2-7
clone size: NA
CDR3 DNA: TGTGCCAGCTCACCTATCGGGCTGGGGAACGAGCAGTACTTC
CDR3 protein: CASSPIGLGNEQYF

D gene: NA
V gene: TRBV5-1
J gene: TRBJ2-3
clone size: NA
CDR3 DNA: TGCGCCAGCAGATTAGCGGCTAGCACAGATACGCAGTATTTT
CDR3 protein: CASRLAASTDTQYF

D gene: TRBD1
V gene: TRBV6-1
J gene: TRBJ1-2
clone size: NA
CDR3 DNA: TGTGCCAGCAGTGACGGGACAGGGGCGGAAGACTATGGCTACACCTTC
CDR3 protein: CASSDGTGAEDYGYTF

D gene: NA
V gene: TRBV7-2
J gene: TRBJ2-2
clone size: NA
CDR3 DNA: TGTGCCAGCCTCGAAGGGGCGCGGGGGAACACCGGGGAGCTGTTTTTT
CDR3 protein: CASLEGARGNTGELFF

D gene: NA
V gene: TRBV4-1
J gene: TRBJ1-5
clone size: NA
CDR3 DNA: TGCGCCAGCAGCCCCTCCGGGACGGGGATCTATAGCAATCAGCCCCAGCATTTT
CDR3 protein: CASSPSGTGIYSNQPQHF

D gene: TRBD2
V gene: TRBV9
J gene: TRBJ2-3
clone size: NA
CDR3 DNA: TGTGCCAGCAGCACCGTTAGCGGGGGCCCTACAGATACGCAGTATTTT
CDR3 protein: CASSTVSGGPTDTQYF

D gene: TRBD1
V gene: TRBV29-1
J gene: TRBJ1-5
clone size: NA
CDR3 DNA: TGCAGCGTCGCCGTACAGGGGTCGAATCAGCCCCAGCATTTT
CDR3 protein: CSVAVQGSNQPQHF

D gene: TRBD2
V gene: TRBV5-6
J gene: TRBJ2-5
clone size: NA
CDR3 DNA: TGTGCCAGCAGCTTGGTACTAGCGGGAGCGGAGACCCAGTACTTC
CDR3 protein: CASSLVLAGAETQYF

D gene: TRBD1
V gene: TRBV5-1
J gene: TRBJ1-2
clone size: NA
CDR3 DNA: TGCGCCAGCAGCTTGGGAGGGGGCGACTATGGCTACACCTTC
CDR3 protein: CASSLGGGDYGYTF

D gene: NA
V gene: TRBV28
J gene: TRBJ1-2
clone size: NA
CDR3 DNA: TGTGCCAGCAGTTCACGGGCCACCTCCGATGGCTACACCTTC
CDR3 protein: CASSSRATSDGYTF

D gene: NA
V gene: TRBV4-3
J gene: TRBJ2-7
clone size: NA
CDR3 DNA: TGCGCCAGCAGCCAAGATTCGTCGGGGGAGGTCTACGAGCAGTACTTC
CDR3 protein: CASSQDSSGEVYEQYF

D gene: NA
V gene: TRBV10-1
J gene: TRBJ2-7
clone size: NA
CDR3 DNA: TGCGCCAGCAGTGAGTCTCGGCAGCCCTACGAGCAGTACTTC
CDR3 protein: CASSESRQPYEQYF

D gene: NA
V gene: TRBV12-5
J gene: TRBJ2-3
clone size: few
CDR3 DNA: TGTGCTAGTGGTTTGCGCTCCCAGGGGTTAGATACGCAGTATTTT
CDR3 protein: CASGLRSQGLDTQYF

D gene: TRBD2
V gene: TRBV10-1
J gene: TRBJ2-7
clone size: NA
CDR3 DNA: TGCGCCAGCCGACGGACTAGCGGATACGAGCAGTACTTC
CDR3 protein: CASRRTSGYEQYF

D gene: NA
V gene: TRBV18
J gene: TRBJ1-4
clone size: NA
CDR3 DNA: TGTGCCAGCTCACCCGGCGCAACTAATGAAAAACTGTTTTTT
CDR3 protein: CASSPGATNEKLFF

D gene: NA
V gene: TRBV11-2
J gene: TRBJ2-7
clone size: NA
CDR3 DNA: TGTGCCAGCAGCTTAGATCGCCAGAGCTACGAGCAGTACTTC
CDR3 protein: CASSLDRQSYEQYF

D gene: NA
V gene: TRBV28
J gene: TRBJ1-6
clone size: NA
CDR3 DNA: TGTGCCACCCATTTAACAGGGAGCTCCTATAATTCACCCCTCCACTTT
CDR3 protein: CATHLTGSSYNSPLHF

D gene: NA
V gene: TRBV12-2
J gene: TRBJ2-7
clone size: NA
CDR3 DNA: TGTGCAAGTCGCTTAGAACGCCCCGGACGCTCCTACGAGCAGTACTTC
CDR3 protein: CASRLERPGRSYEQYF

D gene: NA
V gene: TRBV6-6
J gene: TRBJ2-7
clone size: NA
CDR3 DNA: TGTGCCAGCAGTTACGGTCTCTACGAGCAGTACTTC
CDR3 protein: CASSYGLYEQYF

D gene: NA
V gene: TRBV6-5
J gene: TRBJ1-6
clone size: NA
CDR3 DNA: TGTGCCAGCAGTTACTTACGGGGGGGTTCACCCCTCCACTTT
CDR3 protein: CASSYLRGGSPLHF

D gene: NA
V gene: TRBV9
J gene: TRBJ2-2
clone size: once
CDR3 DNA: TGTGCCAGCGGTAGACTGCTGAACACCGGGGAGCTGTTTTTT
CDR3 protein: CASGRLLNTGELFF

D gene: NA
V gene: TRBV5-6
J gene: TRBJ2-3
clone size: NA
CDR3 DNA: TGTGCCAGCAGCTTGGATAATAACGGGGGAGGCACAGATACGCAGTATTTT
CDR3 protein: CASSLDNNGGGTDTQYF

D gene: NA
V gene: TRBV15
J gene: TRBJ2-7
clone size: NA
CDR3 DNA: TGTGCCACCAGCAGAGATCGGGGCGAGCAGTACTTC
CDR3 protein: CATSRDRGEQYF

D gene: TRBD1
V gene: TRBV2
J gene: TRBJ1-1
clone size: NA
CDR3 DNA: TGTGCCAGCAGTGAAAGCGGGATCCGGGACAGGGGCCTAGCTTTCTTT
CDR3 protein: CASSESGIRDRGLAFF

D gene: TRBD1
V gene: TRBV28
J gene: TRBJ2-1
clone size: NA
CDR3 DNA: TGTGCCAGCAGTTTATTTACAGGGGGGTACAATGAGCAGTTCTTC
CDR3 protein: CASSLFTGGYNEQFF

D gene: NA
V gene: TRBV25-1
J gene: TRBJ1-2
clone size: NA
CDR3 DNA: TGTGCCAGCACCGGACAGACATTAAATGGCTACACCTTC
CDR3 protein: CASTGQTLNGYTF

D gene: NA
V gene: TRBV2
J gene: TRBJ2-1
clone size: NA
CDR3 DNA: TGTGCCAGCATACTGGGTATGGCGTACAATGAGCAGTTCTTC
CDR3 protein: CASILGMAYNEQFF

D gene: TRBD2
V gene: TRBV7-6
J gene: TRBJ2-5
clone size: NA
CDR3 DNA: TGTGCCAGCAGCTCGGGACTAGCGTACGAGACCCAGTACTTC
CDR3 protein: CASSSGLAYETQYF

D gene: NA
V gene: TRBV5-8
J gene: TRBJ2-2
clone size: NA
CDR3 DNA: TGTGCCAGCACCCTTCGGGGCGCCCCTACCGGGGAGCTGTTTTTT
CDR3 protein: CASTLRGAPTGELFF

D gene: NA
V gene: TRBV5-1
J gene: TRBJ2-1
clone size: NA
CDR3 DNA: TGCGCCAGCAGCTTGGCGTCTCGGGCCGCCCCCGTAGCCTACAATGAGCAGTTCTTC
CDR3 protein: CASSLASRAAPVAYNEQFF

D gene: TRBD1
V gene: TRBV5-1
J gene: TRBJ1-2
clone size: NA
CDR3 DNA: TGCGCCAGCAGCTCTGGAGGGGGCCCGGCAAACTATGGCTACACCTTC
CDR3 protein: CASSSGGGPANYGYTF

D gene: NA
V gene: TRBV18
J gene: TRBJ1-5
clone size: NA
CDR3 DNA: TGTGCCAGCTCACCACAAGGAAACGAACAGCCCCAGCATTTT
CDR3 protein: CASSPQGNEQPQHF

D gene: NA
V gene: TRBV7-8
J gene: TRBJ1-1
clone size: few
CDR3 DNA: TGTGCCAGCAGCTTAAGAGGGAGCGGGGACACTGAAGCTTTCTTT
CDR3 protein: CASSLRGSGDTEAFF

D gene: NA
V gene: TRBV18
J gene: TRBJ2-7
clone size: NA
CDR3 DNA: TGTGCCAGCTCACCATGGGGAGGGGGAGCCAACTACGAGCAGTACTTC
CDR3 protein: CASSPWGGGANYEQYF

D gene: NA
V gene: TRBV5-1
J gene: TRBJ2-1
clone size: NA
CDR3 DNA: TGCGCCAGCAGTCCTGGCGGGGGCGAGGGCTACAATGAGCAGTTCTTC
CDR3 protein: CASSPGGGEGYNEQFF

D gene: TRBD1
V gene: TRBV5-6
J gene: TRBJ1-5
clone size: NA
CDR3 DNA: TGTGCCAGCAGCTTTGGGACAGGGCGGGATCAGCCCCAGCATTTT
CDR3 protein: CASSFGTGRDQPQHF

D gene: TRBD2
V gene: TRBV7-3
J gene: TRBJ2-1
clone size: NA
CDR3 DNA: TGTGCCAGCAGCTTAGAAGCTAGCGGGGGCGCTGAGCAGTTCTTC
CDR3 protein: CASSLEASGGAEQFF

D gene: NA
V gene: TRBV19
J gene: TRBJ1-5
clone size: many
CDR3 DNA: TGTGCCAGTAGTCTGGCAGATAATCAGCCCCAGCATTTT
CDR3 protein: CASSLADNQPQHF

D gene: TRBD1
V gene: TRBV18
J gene: TRBJ2-7
clone size: once
CDR3 DNA: TGTGCCAGCTCGTCGCCGGGACAGACAACCTACGAGCAGTACTTC
CDR3 protein: CASSSPGQTTYEQYF

D gene: NA
V gene: TRBV10-3
J gene: TRBJ2-1
clone size: NA
CDR3 DNA: TGTGCCATCAGTGAGTCAAACACCTTCTCCTACAATGAGCAGTTCTTC
CDR3 protein: CAISESNTFSYNEQFF

D gene: TRBD1
V gene: TRBV6-5
J gene: TRBJ2-1
clone size: NA
CDR3 DNA: TGTGCCAGCAGAGTGGGACAGGGGGCCTACAATGAGCAGTTCTTC
CDR3 protein: CASRVGQGAYNEQFF

D gene: TRBD1
V gene: TRBV5-4
J gene: TRBJ1-2
clone size: NA
CDR3 DNA: TGTGCCAGCAGCTTCCCTAGGACAGGTGGAGACTATGGCTACACCTTC
CDR3 protein: CASSFPRTGGDYGYTF

D gene: NA
V gene: TRBV2
J gene: TRBJ1-1
clone size: few
CDR3 DNA: TGTGCCAGCAGGAGGTTTTTTGTGAACACTGAAGCTTTCTTT
CDR3 protein: CASRRFFVNTEAFF

D gene: NA
V gene: TRBV7-2
J gene: TRBJ2-2
clone size: NA
CDR3 DNA: TGTGCCAGCAGACCTACTAGCTCGGACACCGGGGAGCTGTTTTTT
CDR3 protein: CASRPTSSDTGELFF